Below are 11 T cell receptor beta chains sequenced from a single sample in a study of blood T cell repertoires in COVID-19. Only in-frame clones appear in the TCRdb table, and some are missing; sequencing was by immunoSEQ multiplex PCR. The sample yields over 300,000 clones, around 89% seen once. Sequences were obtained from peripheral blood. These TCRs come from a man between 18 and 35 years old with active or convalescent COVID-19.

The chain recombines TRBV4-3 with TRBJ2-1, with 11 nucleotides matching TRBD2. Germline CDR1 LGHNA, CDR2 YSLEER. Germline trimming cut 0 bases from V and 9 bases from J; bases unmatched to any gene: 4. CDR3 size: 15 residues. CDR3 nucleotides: TGCGCCAGCAGCCAAGAAGGGACTAGCGGAGTTGAGCAGTTCTTC. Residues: CASSQEGTSGVEQFF.

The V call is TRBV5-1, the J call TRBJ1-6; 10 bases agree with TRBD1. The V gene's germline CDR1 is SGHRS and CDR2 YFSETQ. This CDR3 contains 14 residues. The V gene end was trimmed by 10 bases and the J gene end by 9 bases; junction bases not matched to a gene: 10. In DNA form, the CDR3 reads TGCGCCTCCAAGACCGGGACAGGGGCTTCACCCCTCCACTTT. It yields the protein CASKTGTGASPLHF.

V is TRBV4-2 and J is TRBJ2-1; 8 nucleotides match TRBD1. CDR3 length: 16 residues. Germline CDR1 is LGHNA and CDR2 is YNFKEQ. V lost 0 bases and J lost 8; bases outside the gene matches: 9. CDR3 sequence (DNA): TGTGCCAGCAGCCAAGATCAACAGGACAGGGCCCATGAGCAGTTCTTC. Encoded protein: CASSQDQQDRAHEQFF.

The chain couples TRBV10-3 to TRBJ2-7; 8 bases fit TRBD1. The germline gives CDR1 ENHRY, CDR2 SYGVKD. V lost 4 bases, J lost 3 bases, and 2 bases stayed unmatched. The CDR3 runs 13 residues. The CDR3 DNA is TGTGCCATCAGTGTTGGACAGGGCTACGAGCAGTACTTC. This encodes CAISVGQGYEQYF.

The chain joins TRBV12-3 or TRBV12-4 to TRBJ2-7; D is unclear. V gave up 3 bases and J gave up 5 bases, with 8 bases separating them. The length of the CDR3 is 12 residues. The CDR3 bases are TGTGCCAGCAGTTTCTATCGCGACGAGCAGTACTTC. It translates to CASSFYRDEQYF.

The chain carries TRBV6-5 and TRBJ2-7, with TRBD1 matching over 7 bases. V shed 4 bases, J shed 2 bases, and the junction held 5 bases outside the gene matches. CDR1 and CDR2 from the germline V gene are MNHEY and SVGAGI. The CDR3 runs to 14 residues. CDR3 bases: TGTGCCAGCAGTTCGCCCGGGACAGCCTACGAGCAGTACTTC. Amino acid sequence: CASSSPGTAYEQYF.

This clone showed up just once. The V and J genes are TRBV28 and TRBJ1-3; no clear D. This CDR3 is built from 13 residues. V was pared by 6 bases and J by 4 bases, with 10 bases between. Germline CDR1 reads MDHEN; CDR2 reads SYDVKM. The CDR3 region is CASREPGGNTIYF. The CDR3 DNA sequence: TGTGCCAGCAGAGAACCGGGGGGAAACACCATATATTTT.

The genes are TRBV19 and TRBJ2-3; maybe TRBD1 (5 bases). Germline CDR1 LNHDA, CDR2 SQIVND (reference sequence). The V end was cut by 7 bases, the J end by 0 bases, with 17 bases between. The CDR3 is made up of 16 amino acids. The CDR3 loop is CASTPGGATSTDTQYF. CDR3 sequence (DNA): TGTGCCAGTACTCCCGGTGGGGCCACAAGCACAGATACGCAGTATTTT.

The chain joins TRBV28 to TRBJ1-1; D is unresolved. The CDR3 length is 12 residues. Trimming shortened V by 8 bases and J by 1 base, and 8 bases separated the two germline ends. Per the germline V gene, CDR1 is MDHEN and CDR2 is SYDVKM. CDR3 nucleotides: TGTGCCAGCCGGCAGGAGAACACTGAAGCTTTCTTT. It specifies CASRQENTEAFF.

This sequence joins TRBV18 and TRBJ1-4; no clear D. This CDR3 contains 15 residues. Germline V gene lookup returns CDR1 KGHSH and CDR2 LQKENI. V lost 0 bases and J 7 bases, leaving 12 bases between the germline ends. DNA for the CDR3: TGTGCCAGCTCACCACCCAAGGGAGTAGGTGAAAAACTGTTTTTT. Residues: CASSPPKGVGEKLFF.

The CDR3 DNA follows: TGCGCCAGCAGCTCAGGACAGCTAATGGCGCCCCTCCACTTT. This gives the protein CASSSGQLMAPLHF. The chain links TRBV5-1 to TRBJ1-6, with D perhaps matching TRBD1 (6 bases). Germline V CDR1 and CDR2: SGHRS, YFSETQ. Trimming cost V 3 bases and J 13 bases, with 17 bases left between them. The CDR3 consists of 14 residues.